This TCR beta chain derives from a study of blood T cell repertoires in COVID-19. On the study more broadly: PBMCs, B-cell-depleted T cells, or T cells were the source of the cDNA or gDNA that made up the material.

Germline-derived CDR1 and CDR2 are SGHTA and FQGNSA. The V segment lost 5 bases and the J segment 7 bases; nucleotides outside the gene matches: 7. This CDR3 is 14 amino acids long. This clone appeared a few times. In the original workflow: Quantification of nucleated cells was approximated via reference gene primer amplification. Produced via immunoSEQ multiplex PCR; TCRdb's table is partial and in-frame only. V and J calls and clone size are those listed in that table; D and trimming were worked out from the DNA. The sample holds 200,000 or so clones, about 82% seen once. The sample taken for sequencing was peripheral blood. The clonotype comes from a woman in her 30s with acute or convalescent COVID-19. V is TRBV7-2 and J is TRBJ1-5, with 8 bases fitting TRBD1. The CDR3: CASSAAGGEQPQHF. The DNA of the CDR3 is TGTGCCAGCAGCGCCGCAGGGGGCGAGCAGCCCCAGCATTTT.